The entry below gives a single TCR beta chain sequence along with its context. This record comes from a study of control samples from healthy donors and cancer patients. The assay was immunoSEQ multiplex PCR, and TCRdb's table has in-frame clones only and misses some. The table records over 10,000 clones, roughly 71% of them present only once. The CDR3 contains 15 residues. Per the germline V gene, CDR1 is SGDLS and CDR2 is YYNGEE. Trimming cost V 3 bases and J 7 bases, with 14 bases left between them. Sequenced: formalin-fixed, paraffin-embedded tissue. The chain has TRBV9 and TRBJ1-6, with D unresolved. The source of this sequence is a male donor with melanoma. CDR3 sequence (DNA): TGTGCCAGCAGCGCGACTAACCCCCAGAATTCACCCCTCCACTTT. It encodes CASSATNPQNSPLHF.